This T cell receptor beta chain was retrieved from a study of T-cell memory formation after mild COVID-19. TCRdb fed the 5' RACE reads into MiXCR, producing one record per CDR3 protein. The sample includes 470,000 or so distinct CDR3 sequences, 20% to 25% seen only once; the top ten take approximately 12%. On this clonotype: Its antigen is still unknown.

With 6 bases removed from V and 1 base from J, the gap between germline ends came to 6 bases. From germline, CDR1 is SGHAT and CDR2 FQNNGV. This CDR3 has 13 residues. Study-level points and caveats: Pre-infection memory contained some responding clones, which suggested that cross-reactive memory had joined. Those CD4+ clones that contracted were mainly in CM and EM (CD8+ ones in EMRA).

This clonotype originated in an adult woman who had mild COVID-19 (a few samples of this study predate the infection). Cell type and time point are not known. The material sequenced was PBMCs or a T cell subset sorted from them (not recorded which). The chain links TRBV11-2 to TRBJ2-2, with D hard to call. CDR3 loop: CASSRMNTGELFF. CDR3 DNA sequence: TGTGCCAGCAGTAGGATGAACACCGGGGAGCTGTTTTTT.